These T cell receptor beta chains were read from a single sample in a study of T cells expressing NK-cell markers. TCRdb reworked the 5' RACE reads into one entry per CDR3 protein, no DNA. Here the sample table reports hundreds of thousands of distinct CDR3 sequences. Sequenced sample: blood T cells: a sorted CD56 or NKG2C T cell subset, CD4+ or CD8+ T cells, or bulk PBMC T cells (not recorded which). All receptors derive from a woman between 18 and 70 years old in good health. The CDR3 runs from the conserved cysteine through the conserved F or W.

len	v_gene	j_gene	CDR3aa
15	TRBV15	TRBJ1-1	CATSRSSRGGTEAFF
13	TRBV19	TRBJ2-1	CASLSGKYNEQFF
14	TRBV7-2	TRBJ2-5	CASSLNRGPETQYF
15	TRBV6-1	TRBJ2-5	CASSVWDSRLETQYF
18	TRBV19	TRBJ2-3	CASTLRLAGGVRTDTQYF
14	TRBV25-1	TRBJ2-7	CASSMLAGGDEQYF
14	TRBV5-1	TRBJ1-2	CASSSGLGGYGYTF
15	TRBV7-8	TRBJ2-1	CASSPRDHSYNEQFF
14	TRBV5-1	TRBJ2-5	CASSLGDIQETQYF
17	TRBV7-2	TRBJ2-7	CASSYPPSPSGSREQYF
14	TRBV9	TRBJ1-2	CASSVGPANYGYTF
14	TRBV18	TRBJ1-5	CASSPQTGNQPQHF
14	TRBV5-1	TRBJ2-1	CASATPGPPNEQFF
13	TRBV4-3	TRBJ2-1	CASSQLAGAEQFF
15	TRBV9	TRBJ2-7	CASSGGTGGGYEQYF
16	TRBV12-3/TRBV12-4	TRBJ2-2	CASSPAPGPPTGELFF
15	TRBV27	TRBJ2-3	CASSLGLAGEDTQYF
13	TRBV30	TRBJ2-7	CAWSRDRGYEQYF
14	TRBV20-1	TRBJ2-7	CSARPPTGTGEQYF
13	TRBV6-5	TRBJ2-5	CASSFSVGETQYF
14	TRBV7-8	TRBJ1-6	CASSLAGSGSPLHF
18	TRBV11-2	TRBJ2-2	CASSSTAFAAPVTGELFF
20	TRBV20-1	TRBJ2-1	CSGRSSGTSGVRVGYNEQFF
14	TRBV7-2	TRBJ1-6	CASSLYPYNSPLHF
14	TRBV4-3	TRBJ2-6	CASSQDQGANVLTF